This T cell receptor (beta chain) originates from a study of blood T cell repertoires in COVID-19. Across the whole study: The United States, Italy and Spain were the sources of the acute and convalescent COVID-19 samples.

Libraries were prepared by immunoSEQ multiplex PCR; TCRdb keeps only in-frame clonotypes and omits some of them. The sample shows over 95,000 clones, around 89% of them seen only once. Germline-derived CDR1 and CDR2 are MDHEN and SYDVKM. The J segment lost 8 bases and the V segment lost 6 bases, leaving 19 bases of the junction unmatched. The CDR3 totals 18 residues. The receptor was isolated from a human donor with acute or convalescent COVID-19. The donor label of this sample is uncertain. The V call is TRBV28, the J call TRBJ1-4; 9 bases map to TRBD1. The source material was peripheral blood. In DNA, the CDR3 is TGTGCCAGCAGACCGTCACAGGGGGCGTTTGTGTTTGTCGAAAAACTGTTTTTT. Encoded protein: CASRPSQGAFVFVEKLFF.